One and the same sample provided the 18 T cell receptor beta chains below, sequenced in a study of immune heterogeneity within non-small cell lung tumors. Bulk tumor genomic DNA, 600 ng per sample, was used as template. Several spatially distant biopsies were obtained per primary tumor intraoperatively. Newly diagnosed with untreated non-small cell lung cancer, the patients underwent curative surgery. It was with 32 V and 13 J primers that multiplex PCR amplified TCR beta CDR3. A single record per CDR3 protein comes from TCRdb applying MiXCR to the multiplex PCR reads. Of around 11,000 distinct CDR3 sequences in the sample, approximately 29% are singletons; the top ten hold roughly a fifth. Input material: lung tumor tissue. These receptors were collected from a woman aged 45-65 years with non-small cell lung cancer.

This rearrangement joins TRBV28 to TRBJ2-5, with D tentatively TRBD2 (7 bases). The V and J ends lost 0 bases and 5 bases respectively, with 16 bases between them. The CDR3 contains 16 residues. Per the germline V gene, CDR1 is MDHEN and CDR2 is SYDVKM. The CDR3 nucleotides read TGTGCCAGCAGTTTATGGGATAGGGGGGGCAGGGAGACCCAGTACTTC. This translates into CASSLWDRGGRETQYF.

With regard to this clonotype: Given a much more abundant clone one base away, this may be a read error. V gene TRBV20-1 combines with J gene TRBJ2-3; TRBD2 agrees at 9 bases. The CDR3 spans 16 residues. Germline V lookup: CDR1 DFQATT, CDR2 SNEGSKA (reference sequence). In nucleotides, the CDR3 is TGCAGTGCTAGAGCAGTGACTAGCGGCACCCTAGATGCGCAGTATTTT. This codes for CSARAVTSGTLDAQYF.

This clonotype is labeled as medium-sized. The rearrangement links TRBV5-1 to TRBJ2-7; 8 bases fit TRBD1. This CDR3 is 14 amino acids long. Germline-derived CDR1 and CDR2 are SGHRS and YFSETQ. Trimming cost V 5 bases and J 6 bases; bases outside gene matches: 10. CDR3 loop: CASSEQGASREQYF. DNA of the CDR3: TGCGCCAGCAGTGAGCAGGGGGCGTCTCGCGAGCAGTACTTC.

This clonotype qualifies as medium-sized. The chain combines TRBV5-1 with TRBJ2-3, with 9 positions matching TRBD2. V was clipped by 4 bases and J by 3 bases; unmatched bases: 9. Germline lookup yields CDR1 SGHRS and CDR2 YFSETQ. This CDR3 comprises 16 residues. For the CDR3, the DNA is TGCGCCAGCAGCCGTGGACATAGCGGGAGTACAGATACGCAGTATTTT. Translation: CASSRGHSGSTDTQYF.

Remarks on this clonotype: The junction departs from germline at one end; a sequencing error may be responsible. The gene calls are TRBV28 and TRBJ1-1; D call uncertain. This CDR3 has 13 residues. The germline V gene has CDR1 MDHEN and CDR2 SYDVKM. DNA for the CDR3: TGTGCCAGCACCCCCCTCGAGAACACTGAAGATTTCTTT. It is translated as CASTPLENTEDFF.

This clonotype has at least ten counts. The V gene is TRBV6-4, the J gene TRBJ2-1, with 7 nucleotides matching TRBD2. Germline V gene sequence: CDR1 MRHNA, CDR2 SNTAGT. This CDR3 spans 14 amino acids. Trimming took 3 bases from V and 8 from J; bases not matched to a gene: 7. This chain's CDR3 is CASSELAGVDEQFF. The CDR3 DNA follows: TGTGCCAGCAGTGAACTCGCGGGGGTCGATGAGCAGTTCTTC.

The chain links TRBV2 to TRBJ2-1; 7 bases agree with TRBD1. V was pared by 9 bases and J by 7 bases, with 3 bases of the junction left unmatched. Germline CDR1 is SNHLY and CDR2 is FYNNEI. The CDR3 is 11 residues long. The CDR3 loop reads CARKQGNEQFF. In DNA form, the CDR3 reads TGTGCCAGAAAACAGGGGAATGAGCAGTTCTTC. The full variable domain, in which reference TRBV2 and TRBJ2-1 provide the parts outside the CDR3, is EPEVTQTPSHQVTQMGQEVILRCVPISNHLYFYWYRQILGQKVEFLVSFYNNEISEKSEIFDDQFSVERPDGSNFTLKIRSTKLEDSAMYFCARKQGNEQFFGPGTRLTVL.

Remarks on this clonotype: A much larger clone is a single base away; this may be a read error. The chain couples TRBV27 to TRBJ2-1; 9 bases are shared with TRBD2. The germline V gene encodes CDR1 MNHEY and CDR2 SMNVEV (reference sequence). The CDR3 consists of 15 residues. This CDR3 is CASEAGGSSYNEKFF. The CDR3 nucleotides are TGTGCCAGCGAGGCGGGGGGGAGCTCCTACAATGAGAAGTTCTTC.

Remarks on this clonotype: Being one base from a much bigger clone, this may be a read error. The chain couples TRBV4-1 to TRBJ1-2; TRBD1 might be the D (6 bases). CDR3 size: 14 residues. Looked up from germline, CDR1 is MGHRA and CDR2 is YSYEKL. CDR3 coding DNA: TGCGCCAGCATCCAATTGGCCAGGGGAGTTGGCTACACCTTC. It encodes CASIQLARGVGYTF.

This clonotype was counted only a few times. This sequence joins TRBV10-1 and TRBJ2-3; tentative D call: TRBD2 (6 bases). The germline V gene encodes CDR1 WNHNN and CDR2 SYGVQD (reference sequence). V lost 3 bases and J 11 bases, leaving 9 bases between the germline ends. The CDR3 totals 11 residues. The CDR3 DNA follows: TGCGCCAGCAGTGATCCGGGGGTGCAGTATTTT. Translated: CASSDPGVQYF.

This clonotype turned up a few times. CDR3 nucleotides: TGTGCCAGCAGTTCTCCAGCTAATGAAAAACTGTTTTTT. Translating it yields CASSSPANEKLFF. J is TRBJ1-4 and V is TRBV11-1, with D unresolved. Trimming took off 6 bases at V and 3 bases at J, with 8 bases between the two ends. The CDR3 is 13 amino acids. Per germline, CDR1 SGHAT and CDR2 FQDESV (reference sequence).

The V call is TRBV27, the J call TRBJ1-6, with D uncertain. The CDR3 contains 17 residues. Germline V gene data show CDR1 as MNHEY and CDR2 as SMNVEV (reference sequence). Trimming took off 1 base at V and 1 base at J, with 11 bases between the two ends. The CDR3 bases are TGTGCCAGCAGTTTATACGCCCCCCGATCCTATAATTCACCCCTCCACTTT. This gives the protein CASSLYAPRSYNSPLHF.

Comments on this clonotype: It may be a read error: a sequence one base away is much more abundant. In DNA form, the CDR3 reads TGTGCCAGCAGCTCCGGAACTAATTCACCCCTCAACTTT. It codes for CASSSGTNSPLNF. The rearrangement links TRBV7-9 to TRBJ1-6; D gene unclear. The CDR3 is 13 residues long. Germline V gene data show CDR1 as SEHNR and CDR2 as FQNEAQ (reference sequence).

CDR3 loop: CASSDPYEQYF. The CDR3 bases are TGCGCCAGCAGTGATCCGTACGAGCAGTACTTC. The chain couples TRBV10-2 to TRBJ2-7, with no clear D. Germline-derived CDR1 and CDR2 are WSHSY and SAAADI. CDR3 length equals 11 residues. V lost 3 bases to trimming and J lost 4 bases, with 4 bases between them.

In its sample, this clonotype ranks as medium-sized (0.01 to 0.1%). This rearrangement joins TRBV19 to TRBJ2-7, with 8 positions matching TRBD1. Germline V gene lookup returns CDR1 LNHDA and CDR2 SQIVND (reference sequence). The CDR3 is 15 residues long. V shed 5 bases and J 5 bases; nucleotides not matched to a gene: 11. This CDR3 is CASSSTSGGRDEQYF. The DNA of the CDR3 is TGTGCCAGTAGTTCGACCTCAGGGGGCCGGGACGAGCAGTACTTC.

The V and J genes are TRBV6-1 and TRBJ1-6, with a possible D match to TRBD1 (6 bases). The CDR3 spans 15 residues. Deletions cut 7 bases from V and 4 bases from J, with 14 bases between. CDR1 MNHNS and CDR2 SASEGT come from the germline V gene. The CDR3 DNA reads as TGTGCCAGCACCATGACGGACAGTTATAATTCACCCCTCCACTTT. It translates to CASTMTDSYNSPLHF.

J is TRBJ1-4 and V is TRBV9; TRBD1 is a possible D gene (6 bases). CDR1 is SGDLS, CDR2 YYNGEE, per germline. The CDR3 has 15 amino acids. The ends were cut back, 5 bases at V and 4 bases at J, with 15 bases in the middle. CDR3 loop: CASSALTGRNEKLFF. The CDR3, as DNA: TGTGCCAGCAGTGCCCTGACAGGACGTAATGAAAAACTGTTTTTT.

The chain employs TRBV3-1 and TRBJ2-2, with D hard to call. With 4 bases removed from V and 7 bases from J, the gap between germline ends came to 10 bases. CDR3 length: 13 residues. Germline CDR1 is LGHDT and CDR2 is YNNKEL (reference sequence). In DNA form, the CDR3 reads TGTGCCAGCAGCCCTCCCGGTGGCGGGGAGCTGTTTTTT. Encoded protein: CASSPPGGGELFF.